Shown below are 24 T cell receptor beta chains from a single sample sequenced in a study of cytomegalovirus exposure and HLA in healthy donors (dated by TCRdb to about 2017). The library was obtained by the immunoSEQ multiplex PCR assay. The multiplex PCR relied on a mix of 60 forward primers for TCR Vbeta segments and 13 reverse primers for TCR Jbeta segments. TCRdb's version of the immuneACCESS table is confined to in-frame rearrangements and falls short of the full clone set. An unresolved V gene accounts for under half of the shortfall where checked; the remainder is of unknown origin. The sample table shows roughly 100,000 clones, and 75% to 85% are seen once. The leading ten clones occupy roughly 1.9% of the sample. Sequenced input: PBMCs. The receptor source for this set is a man younger than 45 in good health and CMV-seronegative.

The chain uses TRBV5-4 and TRBJ1-3; weak D call: TRBD1 (5 bases). Germline CDR1 and CDR2: SGHNT and YYREEE (reference sequence). Trimming removed 3 bases at V and 4 bases at J, with 11 bases between. The length of the CDR3 is 14 residues. The DNA for the CDR3 is TGTGCCAGCAGCTCCAGGGTTGGCGGAAACACCATATATTTT. This codes for CASSSRVGGNTIYF.

This clone appeared once. The V call is TRBV11-2, the J call TRBJ2-7, with 7 bases identical to TRBD1. CDR1 and CDR2 (germline): SGHAT, FQNNGV. This CDR3 is built from 14 residues. J gave up 2 bases and V 4 bases, and 5 bases lay outside the gene matches. The chain's CDR3 is CASSSGQRPYEQYF. The CDR3 region has the DNA TGTGCCAGCAGCTCGGGACAGCGACCCTACGAGCAGTACTTC.

This clone was seen only a few times. The chain couples TRBV5-1 to TRBJ2-1; perhaps TRBD1 as D (7 bases). Trimming took 4 bases from V and 4 from J, leaving 18 bases between them. Germline lookup yields CDR1 SGHRS and CDR2 YFSETQ. The CDR3 consists of 16 residues. This chain's CDR3 is CASSLGGTATYNEQFF. The CDR3 DNA reads as TGCGCCAGCAGCCTAGGGGGGACAGCAACATACAATGAGCAGTTCTTC.

This clone was detected only once. The rearrangement uses TRBV7-6 and TRBJ2-3; 9 bases line up with TRBD2. CDR1 is SGHVS, CDR2 FNYEAQ, per germline. Trimming cost V 5 bases and J 3 bases; bases outside gene matches: 15. This CDR3 spans 18 amino acids. The CDR3 coding sequence is TGTGCCAGCAGCCCCCAAGGGTGGAGCGGGGGGCCGACAGATACGCAGTATTTT. It yields the protein CASSPQGWSGGPTDTQYF. Full variable domain (remainder filled in from reference TRBV7-6 and TRBJ2-3): GAGVSQSPRYKVTKRGQDVALRCDPISGHVSLYWYRQALGQGPEFLTYFNYEAQQDKSGLPNDRFSAERPEGSISTLTIQRTEQRDSAMYRCASSPQGWSGGPTDTQYFGPGTRLTVL.

V usage is TRBV5-1 and J usage is TRBJ1-2; the D gene is possibly TRBD1 (5 bases). Germline V CDR1 and CDR2: SGHRS, YFSETQ. CDR3 length: 13 residues. With 5 bases removed from V and 10 bases from J, the gap between germline ends came to 18 bases. The CDR3, as DNA: TGCGCCAGCAGTTCGGTTAGGGACTCTGTCTACACCTTC. It encodes CASSSVRDSVYTF. The variable domain in full, completed from reference TRBV5-1 and TRBJ1-2, reads KAGVTQTPRYLIKTRGQQVTLSCSPISGHRSVSWYQQTPGQGLQFLFEYFSETQRNKGNFPGRFSGRQFSNSRSEMNVSTLELGDSALYLCASSSVRDSVYTFGSGTRLTVV.

This chain uses TRBV11-2 with TRBJ2-5, with TRBD2 as a possible D gene (5 bases). With 8 bases removed from V and 5 bases from J, the gap between germline ends came to 15 bases. CDR1 and CDR2 (germline): SGHAT, FQNNGV. The CDR3 runs to 13 residues. The CDR3 DNA sequence: TGTGCCAGCGGCCCGAACCGCGGGGAGACCCAGTACTTC. This gives the protein CASGPNRGETQYF.

The V call is TRBV2, the J call TRBJ1-2, with D unclear. Trimming stripped 5 bases from V and 5 bases from J, with 18 bases between. The germline gives CDR1 SNHLY, CDR2 FYNNEI. This CDR3 is 15 amino acids long. The CDR3 loop is CASSYTQEVGYGYTF. For the CDR3, the DNA is TGTGCCAGCAGTTACACTCAGGAAGTCGGATATGGCTACACCTTC.

A few counts support this clone. CDR3 in DNA: TGTGCCAGCAGCTTGGGGGGTTCGCATGGCTACACCTTC. It specifies CASSLGGSHGYTF. The chain employs TRBV11-1 and TRBJ1-2; perhaps TRBD1 as D (5 bases). V was pared by 3 bases and J by 6 bases, with 11 bases between. This CDR3 spans 13 amino acids. Germline CDR1 reads SGHAT; CDR2 reads FQDESV (reference sequence).

The chain carries TRBV9 and TRBJ1-1; TRBD1 is a possible D gene (5 bases). CDR3 length equals 15 residues. V was clipped by 0 bases and J by 1 base, with 10 bases between them. Looked up from germline, CDR1 is SGDLS and CDR2 is YYNGEE. The CDR3 DNA reads TGTGCCAGCAGCGTAGGCCAGGGAAAGAACACTGAAGCTTTCTTT. Amino acids: CASSVGQGKNTEAFF. The entire variable domain, with the rest obtained from reference TRBV9 and TRBJ1-1, is as follows: DSGVTQTPKHLITATGQRVTLRCSPRSGDLSVYWYQQSLDQGLQFLIQYYNGEERAKGNILERFSAQQFPDLHSELNLSSLELGDSALYFCASSVGQGKNTEAFFGQGTRLTVV.

The genes are TRBV7-2 and TRBJ2-3, with D perhaps TRBD1 (6 bases). V shed 2 bases and J shed 3 bases, with 12 bases lying between them. The V gene's germline CDR1 is SGHTA and CDR2 FQGNSA. This CDR3 has 15 amino acids. This CDR3 reads CASSLTGQLTDTQYF. The CDR3 DNA is TGTGCCAGCAGCTTAACGGGACAACTGACAGATACGCAGTATTTT.

The gene calls are TRBV28 and TRBJ1-4; D gene unclear. The CDR3 sequence is 14 residues long. CDR1 is MDHEN and CDR2 is SYDVKM in the germline V gene. The V end was cut by 7 bases, the J end by 7 bases, with 16 bases between. As DNA, the CDR3 is TGTGCCAGCACTACGGGTAGCCGGGGTGAAAAACTGTTTTTT. Residues: CASTTGSRGEKLFF.

CDR3 in DNA: TGTGCCAGCAGCACGGGGACAGACACAGATACGCAGTATTTT. It specifies CASSTGTDTDTQYF. This chain links TRBV7-9 with TRBJ2-3, with 7 positions matching TRBD1. Germline lookup yields CDR1 SEHNR and CDR2 FQNEAQ (reference sequence). The CDR3 spans 14 residues. The ends lost 5 bases at V and 2 bases at J; junction bases unmatched: 4.

This clone was observed a handful of times. The chain employs TRBV7-9 and TRBJ1-6, with 9 nucleotides matching TRBD1. The CDR3 is made up of 15 amino acids. Germline values: CDR1 SEHNR, CDR2 FQNEAQ (reference sequence). The V and J ends lost 1 base and 10 bases, in that order; junction bases with no gene match: 5. CDR3 DNA sequence: TGTGCCAGCAGCTTAGGGGACAGGGACCGATCACCCCTCCACTTT. Residues: CASSLGDRDRSPLHF.

This chain connects TRBV6-6 to TRBJ1-1; tentative D call: TRBD1 (5 bases). Trimming cost V 7 bases and J 8 bases, with 14 bases left between them. The CDR3 has 12 amino acids. Germline lookup yields CDR1 MNHNY and CDR2 SVGAGI (reference sequence). The CDR3 sequence is CASTTGGGEAFF. DNA of the CDR3: TGTGCCAGCACCACGGGGGGAGGCGAAGCTTTCTTT.

V is TRBV7-2 and J is TRBJ2-1; D is perhaps TRBD2 (6 bases). The V end was cut by 4 bases, the J end by 12 bases, with 16 bases between. The CDR3 spans 13 residues. Germline loops: CDR1 SGHTA, CDR2 FQGNSA. The CDR3 here is CASSSPGGRRQFF. Here the CDR3 DNA reads TGTGCCAGCAGCTCCCCCGGGGGAAGACGGCAGTTCTTC.

This clone was seen just once. The chain has TRBV4-1 and TRBJ2-3; a weak D match, TRBD2 (6 bases). The CDR3 is 16 amino acids. V lost 1 base and J lost 0, with 11 bases in between. The germline V gene encodes CDR1 MGHRA and CDR2 YSYEKL. The CDR3 spells CASSQAATRSTDTQYF. DNA for the CDR3: TGCGCCAGCAGCCAAGCAGCGACTAGAAGCACAGATACGCAGTATTTT.

V gene TRBV7-9 combines with J gene TRBJ1-4, with D uncertain. Per germline, CDR1 SEHNR and CDR2 FQNEAQ (reference sequence). The CDR3 has 13 amino acids. The V end was cut by 5 bases, the J end by 8 bases, with 12 bases between. The DNA of the CDR3 is TGTGCCAGCAGCGCCAGACTAGGGGAAAAACTGTTTTTT. Protein sequence: CASSARLGEKLFF. Filled out from reference TRBV7-9 and TRBJ1-4, the complete variable domain reads DTGVSQNPRHKITKRGQNVTFRCDPISEHNRLYWYRQTLGQGPEFLTYFQNEAQLEKSRLLSDRFSAERPKGSFSTLEIQRTEQGDSAMYLCASSARLGEKLFFGSGTQLSVL.

This chain connects TRBV28 to TRBJ2-7, with 7 bases identical to TRBD2. The CDR3 is 14 residues long. Germline values: CDR1 MDHEN, CDR2 SYDVKM. The J segment lost 3 bases and the V segment lost 6 bases, leaving 8 bases of the junction unmatched. The DNA for the CDR3 is TGTGCCAGCAGCCCCGGGGGGTGGAGCTACGAGCAGTACTTC. Protein sequence: CASSPGGWSYEQYF.

This clone was found once. CDR3 sequence: CASSSGDSRSYEQFF. Here the CDR3 DNA reads TGTGCCAGCAGTTCCGGGGACAGCCGGTCCTATGAGCAGTTCTTC. The chain recombines TRBV6-6 with TRBJ2-1, with 7 bases fitting TRBD1. CDR1 MNHNY and CDR2 SVGAGI come from the germline V gene (reference sequence). The CDR3 has 15 residues. Unmatched junction bases numbered 11, after V lost 4 bases and J lost 8 bases.

V gene TRBV7-6 combines with J gene TRBJ2-1; 9 bases fit TRBD1. Germline loops: CDR1 SGHVS, CDR2 FNYEAQ. V lost 3 bases and J lost 9; bases outside the gene matches: 9. The CDR3 is 15 amino acids. CDR3 DNA sequence: TGTGCCAGCAGCTTGGGACAGGGTTGGGTGGGTGAGCAGTTCTTC. Translation gives CASSLGQGWVGEQFF.

The chain joins TRBV6-5 to TRBJ2-2; 10 bases match TRBD1. Germline CDR1 is MNHEY and CDR2 is SVGAGI. V gave up 0 bases and J gave up 9 bases; unmatched junction bases: 7. This CDR3 spans 16 amino acids. The CDR3 DNA sequence: TGTGCCAGCAGTTACTCATCCGGGACAGGGGCCCGGGAGCTGTTTTTT. It codes for CASSYSSGTGARELFF.

This chain uses TRBV5-6 with TRBJ1-2, with D tentatively TRBD1 (5 bases). This CDR3 is 14 amino acids long. Germline assignment: CDR1 SGHDT and CDR2 YYEEEE. V gave up 1 base and J gave up 1 base, with 8 bases separating them. The CDR3 protein is CASSLPQVNYGYTF. The CDR3 nucleotides read TGTGCCAGCAGCTTGCCACAGGTTAACTATGGCTACACCTTC.

The V and J genes are TRBV6-5 and TRBJ1-6; D is undetermined. V was trimmed by 2 bases and J by 9 bases, leaving 11 bases between them. The CDR3 length is 14 residues. Germline CDR1 is MNHEY and CDR2 is SVGAGI. This CDR3 is CASSYEGIGSPLHF. CDR3 DNA sequence: TGTGCCAGCAGTTACGAGGGTATAGGTTCACCCCTCCACTTT.

CDR3 in amino acids: CAISPLAGDHGEQYF. As DNA, the CDR3 is TGTGCCATCAGTCCACTAGCGGGAGACCACGGCGAGCAGTACTTC. The chain recombines TRBV10-3 with TRBJ2-7; the match to TRBD2 covers 11 bases. The germline CDR1 and CDR2 sequences are ENHRY and SYGVKD. With 5 bases clipped from V and 6 bases from J, the junction kept 9 bases outside the gene matches. This CDR3 contains 15 residues.